A single sample gave rise to the 10 T cell receptor beta chains below, sequenced in a study of T cell repertoires in ileal Crohn's disease. Described time point: inflamed ileum from the surgical specimen. Sequencing was performed with immunoSEQ multiplex PCR; in TCRdb, only in-frame clones are kept and a portion is missing. The sample lists around 11,000 clones, about nine tenths seen once, with over 7.5% in the top ten. Sample: ileal tissue. The origin of the receptors is an adult with Crohn's disease.

The chain recombines TRBV5-1 with TRBJ2-5; no firm D call. Germline CDR1 reads SGHRS; CDR2 reads YFSETQ. Trimming left V 4 bases short and J 2 bases short, with 9 bases between. CDR3 length equals 13 residues. The CDR3: CASSPGPQETQYF. CDR3 in DNA: TGCGCCAGCAGCCCGGGCCCACAAGAGACCCAGTACTTC. Looking up the rest from reference TRBV5-1 and TRBJ2-5 gives the full variable domain: KAGVTQTPRYLIKTRGQQVTLSCSPISGHRSVSWYQQTPGQGLQFLFEYFSETQRNKGNFPGRFSGRQFSNSRSEMNVSTLELGDSALYLCASSPGPQETQYFGPGTRLLVL.

The genes are TRBV6-1 and TRBJ1-2; D is possibly TRBD1 (5 bases). The length of the CDR3 is 16 residues. Germline values: CDR1 MNHNS, CDR2 SASEGT. Deletions cut 3 bases from V and 1 base from J, with 15 bases between. The CDR3 is CASSDLGDRDNYGYTF. The CDR3 coding sequence is TGTGCCAGCAGTGATCTTGGGGACCGCGATAACTATGGCTACACCTTC.

The chain recombines TRBV5-4 with TRBJ2-1; 11 positions agree with TRBD2. The V gene end was trimmed by 4 bases and the J gene end by 3 bases; junction bases not matched to a gene: 3. CDR1 and CDR2 (germline): SGHNT, YYREEE (reference sequence). This CDR3 contains 15 residues. The DNA for the CDR3 is TGTGCCAGCAGCCAAGGGACTAGCGGCTACAATGAGCAGTTCTTC. As protein: CASSQGTSGYNEQFF.

V gene TRBV29-1 combines with J gene TRBJ1-2; D not certain. Germline V gene data show CDR1 as SQVTM and CDR2 as ANQGSEA. V was cut by 6 bases and J by 4 bases, with 9 bases left in between. The CDR3 spans 11 residues. CDR3 bases: TGCAGCGTGAGCGGCAGCTATGGCTACACCTTC. Translation: CSVSGSYGYTF.

The chain carries TRBV27 and TRBJ2-7, with 8 bases lining up with TRBD1. V was clipped by 5 bases and J by 1 base; unmatched bases: 7. Germline V lookup: CDR1 MNHEY, CDR2 SMNVEV (reference sequence). The CDR3 is made up of 15 amino acids. CDR3 residues: CASSESGTGSYEQYF. The CDR3 nucleotides are TGTGCCAGCAGTGAGTCCGGGACAGGTTCCTACGAGCAGTACTTC.

The rearrangement links TRBV9 to TRBJ1-2, with TRBD1 as a possible D gene (5 bases). Trimming stripped 4 bases from V and 8 bases from J, with 15 bases between. Germline V lookup: CDR1 SGDLS, CDR2 YYNGEE. The CDR3 has 13 residues. The CDR3 loop reads CASSHQGAWGYTF. The CDR3, as DNA: TGTGCCAGCAGCCATCAGGGAGCGTGGGGCTACACCTTC.

This clone was seen a single time. The V gene is TRBV11-3, the J gene TRBJ1-1; no reliable D call. The germline V gene has CDR1 SGHNT and CDR2 YENEEA. Trimming left V 3 bases short and J 5 bases short, with 16 bases between. The CDR3 is 15 residues long. CDR3 region: CASSFRIPGWTEAFF. The CDR3 DNA follows: TGTGCCAGCAGCTTCCGAATTCCGGGGTGGACTGAAGCTTTCTTT.

This chain joins TRBV12-5 and TRBJ1-1; D is uncertain. The CDR3 spans 13 residues. Germline CDR1 and CDR2: LGHNT and FRNRAP. Trimming took off 4 bases at V and 0 bases at J, with 6 bases between the two ends. CDR3 DNA sequence: TGTGCTAGTGGTTCAGGAATGAACACTGAAGCTTTCTTT. It yields the protein CASGSGMNTEAFF.

This clone was found once. The chain employs TRBV18 and TRBJ1-1; D not resolved. Germline CDR1 is KGHSH and CDR2 is LQKENI. Trimming removed 1 base at V and 4 bases at J, with 16 bases between. CDR3 length: 16 amino acids. CDR3 region: CASSPRLMDLGTEAFF. For the CDR3, the DNA is TGTGCCAGCTCACCACGACTCATGGATCTAGGCACTGAAGCTTTCTTT.

The genes are TRBV4-3 and TRBJ1-2; D is uncertain. The CDR3 contains 18 residues. CDR1 is LGHNA, CDR2 YSLEER, per germline. Trimming pared 0 bases from V and 1 base from J, leaving 18 bases between. CDR3: CASSQDRKAAIYNYGYTF. CDR3 bases: TGCGCCAGCAGCCAAGATCGGAAGGCGGCCATCTATAACTATGGCTACACCTTC.